Presented here are 3 T cell receptor beta chains from one specimen sequenced in a study of cytomegalovirus exposure and HLA in healthy donors. The PCR made use of 60 Vbeta and 13 Jbeta primers. Libraries were prepared by immunoSEQ multiplex PCR; TCRdb keeps only in-frame clonotypes and omits some of them. This table holds 150,000 to 200,000 clones, around 81% found once. Sequenced: PBMCs. These receptors were collected from a woman in her 30s in good health and CMV-seropositive.

The CDR3 nucleotides read TGTGCCAGCAGCGGGGGGCCGGGACAGGTCGTTTACACCTTC. Translation: CASSGGPGQVVYTF. V gene TRBV7-2 combines with J gene TRBJ1-2, with TRBD1 identical over 8 bases. CDR3 length: 14 residues. The V gene's germline CDR1 is SGHTA and CDR2 FQGNSA. The V and J ends lost 5 bases and 11 bases, in that order; junction bases with no gene match: 13.

The chain joins TRBV5-1 to TRBJ2-7; 13 bases are a match to TRBD2. The CDR3 has 16 residues. With V trimmed by 4 bases and J by 5 bases, 9 bases remained unmatched. Looked up from germline, CDR1 is SGHRS and CDR2 is YFSETQ. CDR3 region: CASSIGLAGVGHEQYF. Written as DNA, the CDR3 is TGCGCCAGCAGCATCGGACTAGCGGGAGTGGGCCACGAGCAGTACTTC.

The rearrangement joins TRBV7-2 to TRBJ1-6; a possible D gene is TRBD1 (5 bases). The germline gives CDR1 SGHTA, CDR2 FQGNSA. The CDR3 contains 13 residues. Trimming cost V 6 bases and J 10 bases, with 13 bases left between them. The CDR3 region has the DNA TGTGCCAGCAGTCGTTTGACAGAATCACCCCTCCACTTT. Protein: CASSRLTESPLHF.